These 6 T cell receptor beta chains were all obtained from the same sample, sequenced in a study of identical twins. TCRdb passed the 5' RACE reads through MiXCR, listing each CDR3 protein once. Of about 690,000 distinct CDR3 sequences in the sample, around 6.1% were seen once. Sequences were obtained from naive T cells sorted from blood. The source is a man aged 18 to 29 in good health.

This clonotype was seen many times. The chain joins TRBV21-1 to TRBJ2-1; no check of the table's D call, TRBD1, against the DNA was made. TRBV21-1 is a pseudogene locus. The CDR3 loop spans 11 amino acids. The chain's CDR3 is CASVYRGEQFF. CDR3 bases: TGTGCCAGCGTATACAGGGGGGAGCAGTTCTTC.

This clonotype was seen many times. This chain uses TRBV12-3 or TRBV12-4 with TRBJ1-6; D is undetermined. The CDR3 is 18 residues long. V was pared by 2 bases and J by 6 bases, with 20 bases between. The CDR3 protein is CASSLNPQLLGSNSPLHF. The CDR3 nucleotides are TGTGCCAGCAGTTTAAACCCTCAGCTTCTGGGGTCTAATTCACCCCTCCACTTT.

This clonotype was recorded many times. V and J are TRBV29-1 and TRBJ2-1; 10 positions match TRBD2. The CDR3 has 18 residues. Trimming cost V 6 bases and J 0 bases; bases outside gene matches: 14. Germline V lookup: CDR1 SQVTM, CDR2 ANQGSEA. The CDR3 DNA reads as TGCAGCGTCCACGGCCTAGCGGGAGTCGCGAGCTCCTACAATGAGCAGTTCTTC. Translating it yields CSVHGLAGVASSYNEQFF.

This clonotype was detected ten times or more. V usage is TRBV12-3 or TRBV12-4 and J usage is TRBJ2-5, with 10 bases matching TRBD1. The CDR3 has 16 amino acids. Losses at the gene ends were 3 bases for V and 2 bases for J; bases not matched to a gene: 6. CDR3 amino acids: CASSFRQGAGQETQYF. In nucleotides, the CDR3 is TGTGCCAGCAGTTTCCGACAGGGGGCAGGGCAAGAGACCCAGTACTTC.

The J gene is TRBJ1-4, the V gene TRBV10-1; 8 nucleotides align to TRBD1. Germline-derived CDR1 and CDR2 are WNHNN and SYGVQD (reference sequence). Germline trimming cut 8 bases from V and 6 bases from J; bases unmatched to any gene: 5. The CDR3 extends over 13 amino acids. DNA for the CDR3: TGCGCCAGCCAGGACAGGGTCCATGAAAAACTGTTTTTT. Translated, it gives CASQDRVHEKLFF.

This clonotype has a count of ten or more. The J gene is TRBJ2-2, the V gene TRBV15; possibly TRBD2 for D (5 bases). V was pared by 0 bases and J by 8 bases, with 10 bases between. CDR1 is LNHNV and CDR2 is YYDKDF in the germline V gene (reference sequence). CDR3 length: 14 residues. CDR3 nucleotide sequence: TGTGCCACCAGCAGAGATCGGGGTGTAGGGGAGCTGTTTTTT. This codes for CATSRDRGVGELFF. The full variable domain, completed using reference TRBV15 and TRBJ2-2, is DAMVIQNPRYQVTQFGKPVTLSCSQTLNHNVMYWYQQKSSQAPKLLFHYYDKDFNNEADTPDNFQSRRPNTSFCFLDIRSPGLGDTAMYLCATSRDRGVGELFFGEGSRLTVL.